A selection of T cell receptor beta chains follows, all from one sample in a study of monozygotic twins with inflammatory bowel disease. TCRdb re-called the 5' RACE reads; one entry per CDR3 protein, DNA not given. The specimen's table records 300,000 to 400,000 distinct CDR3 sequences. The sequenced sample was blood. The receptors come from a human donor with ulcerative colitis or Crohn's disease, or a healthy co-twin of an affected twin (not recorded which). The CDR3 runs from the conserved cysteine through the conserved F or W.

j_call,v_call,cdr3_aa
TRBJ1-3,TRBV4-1,CASSQEILGPNSGNTIYF
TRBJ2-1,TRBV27,CASSGGVPYNEQFF
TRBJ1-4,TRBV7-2,CASSSQSGGEKLFF
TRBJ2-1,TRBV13,CASGTRDRGHQQQFF
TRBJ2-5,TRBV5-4,CASSSPGQQYQETQYF
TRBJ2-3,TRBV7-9,CASSPQGARTDTQYF
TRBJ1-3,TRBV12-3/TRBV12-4,CASSSTGTGNTIYF
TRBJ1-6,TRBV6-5,CASSYDSGVGSPLHF
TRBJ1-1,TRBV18,CASSQRGDTEAFF
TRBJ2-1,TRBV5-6,CASNPRDGRAYSEQFF
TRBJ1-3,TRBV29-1,CSVSQGQGASAGNTIYF
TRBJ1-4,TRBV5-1,CASSLGAFNEKLFF
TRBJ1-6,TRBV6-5,CASSYSGGPDSPLHF
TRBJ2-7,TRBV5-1,CASSLGDTEQYF
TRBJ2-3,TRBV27,CASGVGLAGEVPTDTQYF
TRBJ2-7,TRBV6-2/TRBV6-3,CASSYSILGQGYYEQYF
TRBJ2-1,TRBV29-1,CSVWREDNEQFF
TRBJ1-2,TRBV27,CASSSENRGPPNYGYTF
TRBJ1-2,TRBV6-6,CATFEDYGYTF
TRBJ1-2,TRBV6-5,CASSTGVVYGYTF
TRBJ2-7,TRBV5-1,CASSMSYEQYF
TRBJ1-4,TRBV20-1,CSARAPGGNEKLFF
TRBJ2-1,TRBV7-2,CASSLDHGRNEQFF
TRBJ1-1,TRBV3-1,CASILPGGTEAFF
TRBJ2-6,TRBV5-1,CASSLEGRWDVLTF
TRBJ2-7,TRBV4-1,CASSQDGLAGAFAYEQYF
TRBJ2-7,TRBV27,CASSYPPGQGDEQYF
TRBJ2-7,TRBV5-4,CASSLAGSGGDYEQYF
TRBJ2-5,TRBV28,CASSLTGQGQETQYF
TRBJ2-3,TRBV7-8,CASSRGDTQYF
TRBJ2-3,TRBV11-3,CASSRGLAGDTQYF